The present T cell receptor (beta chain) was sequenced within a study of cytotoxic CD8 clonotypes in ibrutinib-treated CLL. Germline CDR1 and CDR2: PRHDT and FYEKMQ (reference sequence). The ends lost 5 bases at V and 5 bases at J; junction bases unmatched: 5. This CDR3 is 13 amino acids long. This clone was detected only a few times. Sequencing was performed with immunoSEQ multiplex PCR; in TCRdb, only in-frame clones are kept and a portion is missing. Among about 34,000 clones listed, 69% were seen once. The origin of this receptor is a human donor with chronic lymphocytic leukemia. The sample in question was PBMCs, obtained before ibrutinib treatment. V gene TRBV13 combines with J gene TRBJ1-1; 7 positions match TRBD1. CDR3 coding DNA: TGTGCCAGCAGCATCGACAGGGCGACTGAAGCTTTCTTT. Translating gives CASSIDRATEAFF.